This passage covers 9 T cell receptor beta chains from one sample sequenced in a study of blood T cell repertoires in COVID-19. Profiling relied on immunoSEQ multiplex PCR, and the TCRdb table lists in-frame clones only, not all of them. The repertoire holds more than 95,000 clones, roughly nine tenths seen once, with roughly 6% in the top ten. Sequenced sample: peripheral blood. All receptors derive from a human donor in a cohort sampled during active COVID-19.

CDR3 sequence (DNA): TGCAGCGTTGAATTTGCCAGGGACACTGAAGCTTTCTTT. It specifies CSVEFARDTEAFF. The rearrangement uses TRBV29-1 and TRBJ1-1; D is possibly TRBD1 (5 bases). In germline, CDR1 is SQVTM, CDR2 ANQGSEA. This CDR3 is 13 amino acids long. With 2 bases removed from V and 3 bases from J, the gap between germline ends came to 10 bases.

The rearrangement uses TRBV3-1 (or the pseudogene TRBV3-2) and TRBJ2-7, with a weak D call TRBD2 (5 bases). Germline-derived CDR1 and CDR2 are LGHDT and YNNKEL (reference sequence). Trimming stripped 4 bases from V and 1 base from J, with 20 bases between. CDR3 size: 17 residues. CDR3 loop: CASSRGLFKTLSYEQYF. Here the CDR3 DNA reads TGTGCCAGCAGCCGTGGACTGTTCAAAACTCTATCCTACGAGCAGTACTTC.

The chain joins TRBV5-1 to TRBJ1-4; TRBD1 aligns across 7 bases. Germline loops: CDR1 SGHRS, CDR2 YFSETQ. The junction had 2 bases not matched to a gene; V was cut back by 3 bases and J by 0 bases. The CDR3 covers 15 residues. CDR3 nucleotides: TGCGCCAGCAGCTCTGACAGGGCAACTAATGAAAAACTGTTTTTT. Translating gives CASSSDRATNEKLFF.

V is TRBV14 and J is TRBJ2-7; TRBD1 matches at 9 bases. The CDR3 has 14 amino acids. V lost 4 bases and J lost 3; bases outside the gene matches: 4. Germline V CDR1 and CDR2: SGHDN, FVKESK. The CDR3 DNA follows: TGTGCCAGCAGCCCCGGGACAGGGCACTACGAGCAGTACTTC. It is translated as CASSPGTGHYEQYF.

This chain connects TRBV11-1 to TRBJ2-5; 10 nucleotides agree with TRBD2. The CDR3 contains 15 residues. Per germline, CDR1 SGHAT and CDR2 FQDESV (reference sequence). V was pared by 5 bases and J by 4 bases, with 7 bases of the junction left unmatched. The CDR3: CASSASGSEAETQYF. The CDR3 DNA sequence: TGTGCCAGCAGCGCTAGCGGGAGTGAGGCAGAGACCCAGTACTTC.

V and J are TRBV24-1 and TRBJ2-3, with a tentative D call TRBD1 (6 bases). The CDR3 has 18 residues. V lost 1 base and J lost 0, with 16 bases in between. Germline values: CDR1 KGHDR, CDR2 SFDVKD. The DNA for the CDR3 is TGTGCCACCAGTGATTTTAGAGCCGGACAGTCCAGCACAGATACGCAGTATTTT. It encodes CATSDFRAGQSSTDTQYF.

The CDR3 nucleotides are TGTGCCAGCAGTCGGTTCCCGGGACTAGCGGGTCCCTGGGGGGTAGAGGACACCGGGGAGCTGTTTTTT. Its protein is CASSRFPGLAGPWGVEDTGELFF. The chain joins TRBV6-6 to TRBJ2-2; 12 bases are a match to TRBD2. CDR1 MNHNY and CDR2 SVGAGI come from the germline V gene (reference sequence). V shed 5 bases, J shed 3 bases, and the junction held 25 bases outside the gene matches. The CDR3 consists of 23 residues.

This chain connects TRBV28 to TRBJ2-5; D is possibly TRBD2 (5 bases). Germline V gene sequence: CDR1 MDHEN, CDR2 SYDVKM. The CDR3 contains 13 residues. Trimming left V 5 bases short and J 5 bases short, with 12 bases between. As DNA, the CDR3 is TGTGCCAGCAGTGCAGAGAGAGGGGAGACCCAGTACTTC. Its protein is CASSAERGETQYF.

This clone was seen once. The rearrangement joins TRBV15 to TRBJ2-2; D is uncertain. V lost 5 bases to trimming and J lost 3 bases, with 16 bases between them. Looked up from germline, CDR1 is LNHNV and CDR2 is YYDKDF (reference sequence). The length of the CDR3 is 16 residues. The CDR3 coding sequence is TGTGCCACCAGCTCGAGATTCACAGCATACACCGGGGAGCTGTTTTTT. This gives the protein CATSSRFTAYTGELFF.